A single sample is the source of the 22 T cell receptor beta chains below, sequenced in a study of cytomegalovirus exposure and HLA in healthy donors. Data came from immunoSEQ multiplex PCR; TCRdb stores just in-frame clones and leaves some out. This repertoire shows some 170,000 clones, approximately 86% found once; its top ten account for less than 3.5%. Sequencing was done on a sample of PBMCs. The origin of the receptors is a man between 18 and 29 years old in good health and CMV-seropositive.

J is TRBJ2-1 and V is TRBV5-1; 14 nucleotides align to TRBD2. The germline CDR1 and CDR2 sequences are SGHRS and YFSETQ. Trimming at V came to 2 bases and at J to 8 bases, leaving 3 bases not matched to a gene. The CDR3 loop spans 15 amino acids. This CDR3 is CASSFRGLAGDEQFF. DNA for the CDR3: TGCGCCAGCAGCTTTCGGGGACTAGCGGGAGATGAGCAGTTCTTC.

The count of this clone is one. V usage is TRBV30 and J usage is TRBJ1-1; maybe TRBD1 (5 bases). The germline V gene has CDR1 GTSNPN and CDR2 SVGIG (reference sequence). This CDR3 spans 14 amino acids. V lost 0 bases, J lost 9 bases, and 17 bases lay in between. CDR3 nucleotides: TGTGCCTGGAGTGTAGCGGGGGGGGTAGTTAAAGCTTTCTTT. Translating gives CAWSVAGGVVKAFF.

The chain's CDR3 is CATPTSGVSTDTQYF. The CDR3 bases are TGTGCCACCCCGACTAGCGGGGTTAGCACAGATACGCAGTATTTT. The rearrangement links TRBV6-4 to TRBJ2-3; TRBD2 matches at 11 bases. CDR1 MRHNA and CDR2 SNTAGT come from the germline V gene. This CDR3 region has 15 residues. V lost 10 bases, J lost 0 bases, and 6 bases stayed unmatched.

This sequence joins TRBV7-6 and TRBJ2-3, with D possibly being TRBD2 (7 bases). V dropped 1 base and J dropped 2 bases, with 19 bases sitting between them. The length of the CDR3 is 18 residues. The V gene's germline CDR1 is SGHVS and CDR2 FNYEAQ. CDR3: CASSLEGEGRPFTDTQYF. The CDR3 nucleotides read TGTGCCAGCAGCTTAGAGGGGGAGGGACGCCCTTTCACAGATACGCAGTATTTT.

The rearrangement links TRBV9 to TRBJ1-4, with 9 nucleotides matching TRBD1. The V gene end was trimmed by 6 bases and the J gene end by 5 bases; junction bases not matched to a gene: 5. The CDR3 length is 14 residues. The germline CDR1 and CDR2 sequences are SGDLS and YYNGEE. CDR3 residues: CASNTGGANEKLFF. CDR3 sequence (DNA): TGTGCCAGCAATACAGGGGGCGCGAATGAAAAACTGTTTTTT.

This rearrangement joins TRBV13 to TRBJ2-1, with no clear D. CDR1 is PRHDT, CDR2 FYEKMQ, per germline (reference sequence). CDR3 length: 12 residues. V gave up 5 bases and J gave up 4 bases, with 6 bases separating them. For the CDR3, the DNA is TGTGCCAGCAGCACGGGTTACAATGAGCAGTTCTTC. Encoded protein: CASSTGYNEQFF.

This clone was seen a few times. The chain recombines TRBV18 with TRBJ1-2, with TRBD1 identical over 7 bases. J lost 3 bases, V lost 3 bases, and 1 base had no gene match. Germline CDR1 reads KGHSH; CDR2 reads LQKENI. The CDR3 totals 13 residues. CDR3 protein: CASSPDRDYGYTF. The CDR3 nucleotides read TGTGCCAGCTCACCCGACAGGGACTATGGCTACACCTTC.

The chain joins TRBV5-6 to TRBJ1-2; TRBD1 is a possible D gene (5 bases). The CDR3 is 15 amino acids. Germline loops: CDR1 SGHDT, CDR2 YYEEEE. Trimming removed 3 bases from V and 5 bases from J, with 17 bases in between. The CDR3 sequence is CASSSPGRAKYGYTF. The CDR3 nucleotides read TGTGCCAGCAGCTCCCCCGGCAGGGCGAAGTATGGCTACACCTTC.

The chain carries TRBV7-2 and TRBJ2-2, with D unresolved. V dropped 4 bases and J dropped 10 bases, with 13 bases sitting between them. The CDR3 has 13 residues. Germline assignment: CDR1 SGHTA and CDR2 FQGNSA. CDR3 DNA: TGTGCCAGCAGCTCTTCTCCTGTGGCGGAGCTGTTTTTT. Translated: CASSSSPVAELFF.

This chain links TRBV11-2 with TRBJ2-2; 9 bases map to TRBD2. The CDR3 totals 15 residues. Looked up from germline, CDR1 is SGHAT and CDR2 is FQNNGV. V gave up 5 bases and J gave up 7 bases; unmatched junction bases: 8. DNA of the CDR3: TGTGCCAGCAGCCGTAGACTAGCGGTAAACGGGGAGCTGTTTTTT. This translates into CASSRRLAVNGELFF.

This chain links TRBV29-1 with TRBJ1-1; D not certain. The ends were cut back, 4 bases at V and 1 base at J, with 10 bases in the middle. The CDR3 has 13 residues. Germline assignment: CDR1 SQVTM and CDR2 ANQGSEA. The CDR3 spells CSVATQANTEAFF. CDR3 sequence (DNA): TGCAGCGTTGCGACACAAGCGAACACTGAAGCTTTCTTT.

V and J are TRBV27 and TRBJ2-2, with D tentatively TRBD2 (5 bases). V lost 6 bases, J lost 2 bases, and 19 bases lay in between. This CDR3 is 17 amino acids long. CDR1 is MNHEY and CDR2 is SMNVEV in the germline V gene (reference sequence). The CDR3 reads CASSPHFMTTNTGELFF. The CDR3 DNA reads as TGTGCCAGCAGCCCCCATTTTATGACTACCAACACCGGGGAGCTGTTTTTT.

CDR3 amino acids: CASSVWGWTANESFF. As DNA, the CDR3 is TGTGCCAGCAGCGTATGGGGATGGACAGCTAATGAGTCGTTCTTC. The rearrangement links TRBV7-2 to TRBJ2-1; maybe TRBD1 (6 bases). V was clipped by 5 bases and J by 15 bases, with 26 bases between them. This CDR3 is 15 amino acids long. CDR1 and CDR2 from the germline V gene are SGHTA and FQGNSA.

The chain recombines TRBV6-5 with TRBJ1-6, with TRBD1 matching over 9 bases. CDR1 is MNHEY and CDR2 is SVGAGI in the germline V gene. The CDR3 contains 15 residues. The J segment lost 7 bases and the V segment lost 6 bases, leaving 7 bases of the junction unmatched. CDR3 residues: CASRTPGQGNSPLHF. The DNA of the CDR3 is TGTGCCAGCAGAACCCCGGGACAGGGAAATTCACCCCTCCACTTT.

V and J are TRBV7-2 and TRBJ2-2; TRBD2 aligns across 8 bases. Germline assignment: CDR1 SGHTA and CDR2 FQGNSA. The CDR3 contains 15 residues. The V gene end was trimmed by 1 base and the J gene end by 6 bases; junction bases not matched to a gene: 4. This chain's CDR3 is CASSLGGGTSGELFF. In DNA form, the CDR3 reads TGTGCCAGCAGCTTAGGCGGGGGGACCTCCGGGGAGCTGTTTTTT. The whole variable domain, filled in from reference TRBV7-2 and TRBJ2-2, reads GAGVSQSPSNKVTEKGKDVELRCDPISGHTALYWYRQSLGQGLEFLIYFQGNSAPDKSGLPSDRFSAERTGGSVSTLTIQRTQQEDSAVYLCASSLGGGTSGELFFGEGSRLTVL.

The chain uses TRBV19 and TRBJ2-7; 10 nucleotides agree with TRBD1. The CDR3 length is 15 residues. Germline trimming cut 2 bases from V and 5 bases from J; bases unmatched to any gene: 6. The germline V gene has CDR1 LNHDA and CDR2 SQIVND (reference sequence). CDR3 DNA sequence: TGTGCCAGTAGTATAACCGGGACAGGGGCCAACGAGCAGTACTTC. Protein product: CASSITGTGANEQYF.

V and J are TRBV7-8 and TRBJ2-7, with D hard to call. CDR3 length: 12 amino acids. Trimming stripped 7 bases from V and 6 bases from J, with 13 bases between. Per the germline V gene, CDR1 is SGHVS and CDR2 is FQNEAQ. CDR3 residues: CASISIPGEQYF. The CDR3 coding sequence is TGTGCCAGCATCTCCATCCCCGGCGAGCAGTACTTC.

The chain uses TRBV15 and TRBJ2-7; 9 bases match TRBD1. Germline CDR1 is LNHNV and CDR2 is YYDKDF (reference sequence). After removal of 3 bases from V and 4 bases from J, the junction contained 4 bases not matched to a gene. This CDR3 has 14 residues. In nucleotides, the CDR3 is TGTGCCACCAGCAGGAACAGGGGGCTTTACGAGCAGTACTTC. This gives the protein CATSRNRGLYEQYF.

This rearrangement joins TRBV9 to TRBJ2-1; 13 nucleotides line up with TRBD2. V trimming: 0 bases; J trimming: 7 bases; junction bases outside the gene matches: 7. Germline V gene lookup returns CDR1 SGDLS and CDR2 YYNGEE. The CDR3 is 17 residues long. This CDR3 is CASSVGPGTSGKNEQFF. The DNA of the CDR3 is TGTGCCAGCAGCGTAGGCCCCGGGACTAGCGGGAAAAATGAGCAGTTCTTC.

The chain uses TRBV27 and TRBJ2-7, with D hard to call. With 5 bases removed from V and 0 bases from J, the gap between germline ends came to 5 bases. CDR1 and CDR2 from the germline V gene are MNHEY and SMNVEV (reference sequence). The CDR3 extends over 12 amino acids. The CDR3 coding sequence is TGTGCCAGCAGTCCCAGCTCCTACGAGCAGTACTTC. As protein: CASSPSSYEQYF.

The chain links TRBV4-3 to TRBJ1-2; a weak D match, TRBD1 (5 bases). V shed 4 bases and J shed 4 bases, with 16 bases lying between them. The CDR3 consists of 15 residues. Germline V lookup: CDR1 LGHNA, CDR2 YSLEER. CDR3 sequence (DNA): TGCGCCAGCAGCCCGTTAGGGGCCTTCTCCTATGGCTACACCTTC. It codes for CASSPLGAFSYGYTF.

The chain has TRBV7-8 and TRBJ1-2, with D tentatively TRBD1 (6 bases). With 4 bases removed from V and 2 bases from J, the gap between germline ends came to 14 bases. This CDR3 has 15 residues. Per germline, CDR1 SGHVS and CDR2 FQNEAQ. CDR3 sequence: CASSSRDKPNYGYTF. The CDR3 bases are TGTGCCAGCAGCTCCCGGGACAAACCCAACTATGGCTACACCTTC.